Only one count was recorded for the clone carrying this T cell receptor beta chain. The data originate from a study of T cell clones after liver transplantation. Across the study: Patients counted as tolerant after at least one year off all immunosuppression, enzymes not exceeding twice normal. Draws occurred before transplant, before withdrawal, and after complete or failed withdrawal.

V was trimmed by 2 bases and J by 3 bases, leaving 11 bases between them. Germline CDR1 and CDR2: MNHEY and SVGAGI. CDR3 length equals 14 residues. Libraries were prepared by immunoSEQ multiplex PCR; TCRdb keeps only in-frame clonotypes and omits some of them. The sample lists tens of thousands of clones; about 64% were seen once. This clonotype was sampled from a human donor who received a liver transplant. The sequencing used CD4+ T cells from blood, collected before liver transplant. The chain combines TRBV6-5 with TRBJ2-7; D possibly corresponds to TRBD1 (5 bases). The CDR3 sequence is CASSYKGIGYEQYF. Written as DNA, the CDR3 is TGTGCCAGCAGTTACAAGGGGATAGGCTACGAGCAGTACTTC.